A selection of T cell receptor beta chains follows, all from one sample in a study of T cell responses to AZD1222 COVID-19 vaccine. Only in-frame clones appear in the TCRdb table, and some are missing; sequencing was by immunoSEQ multiplex PCR. The sample yields under 200,000 clones, less than 95% seen once. The starting material was peripheral blood, obtained on day 0 of AZD1222 vaccination. All receptors derive from an adult in good health. Each CDR3 is given with its conserved first and last residue. The D gene is left open where the match is weak. A row's size may be missing; if present it is once, few, many or a size class.

CDR3	DNA	V	D	J	size
CASSFGGGTEAFF	TGTGCCAGCAGTTTTGGGGGGGGCACTGAAGCTTTCTTT	TRBV6-6	-	TRBJ1-1	-
CASSDIRQGNTEAFF	TGCGCCAGCAGCGATATCCGACAGGGAAACACTGAAGCTTTCTTT	TRBV10-1	TRBD1	TRBJ1-1	-
CASSYARPYQETQYF	TGTGCCAGCAGTTACGCGCGCCCTTATCAAGAGACCCAGTACTTC	TRBV6-5	-	TRBJ2-5	-
CASSSQTGYTEAFF	TGTGCCAGCAGCTCCCAGACAGGCTACACTGAAGCTTTCTTT	TRBV3-1/TRBV3-2	-	TRBJ1-1	-
CASSPGGARTDTQYF	TGTGCCAGCTCACCGGGGGGGGCGCGTACAGATACGCAGTATTTT	TRBV18	-	TRBJ2-3	-
CASSSPLRGPLHF	TGTGCCAGCAGTTCCCCCCTACGAGGACCCCTCCACTTT	TRBV27	-	TRBJ1-6	-
CASSRTGVHTDTQYF	TGTGCCAGCAGCAGAACAGGGGTGCACACAGATACGCAGTATTTT	TRBV6-6	TRBD1	TRBJ2-3	-
CASSIPLAGSYNEQFF	TGTGCCAGTAGTATCCCCCTAGCGGGCTCCTACAATGAGCAGTTCTTC	TRBV19	TRBD2	TRBJ2-1	-
CASSLPGIPGELFF	TGTGCCAGCAGCTTGCCAGGGATCCCCGGGGAGCTGTTTTTT	TRBV5-4	-	TRBJ2-2	-
CASTLGGAVGHGEQFF	TGTGCCAGCACCCTAGGAGGGGCAGTCGGGCACGGTGAGCAGTTCTTC	TRBV5-5	-	TRBJ2-1	-
CASSKYSGELFF	TGTGCCAGCAGCAAATACTCCGGGGAGCTGTTTTTT	TRBV21-1	-	TRBJ2-2	-
CASSLRTLDEQFF	TGTGCCAGCAGTTTAAGGACACTTGATGAGCAGTTCTTC	TRBV27	-	TRBJ2-1	-
CASKTGFHEKLFF	TGTGCCAGCAAGACAGGCTTTCATGAAAAACTGTTTTTT	TRBV28	-	TRBJ1-4	-
CASSLQESYEQYF	TGTGCCAGCAGCTTGCAGGAGTCCTACGAGCAGTACTTC	TRBV7-9	-	TRBJ2-7	-
CASKWGQATYEQYF	TGTGCCAGCAAGTGGGGACAGGCCACCTACGAGCAGTACTTC	TRBV2	TRBD1	TRBJ2-7	-
CASSPAGGGEQYF	TGTGCCAGCTCACCAGCGGGGGGCGGCGAGCAGTACTTC	TRBV18	TRBD2	TRBJ2-7	-
CASTPPSGINEQFF	TGTGCCAGCACCCCCCCTAGCGGGATTAATGAGCAGTTCTTC	TRBV5-6	TRBD2	TRBJ2-1	-
CASSSLETQYF	TGTGCCAGCAGTTCATTAGAGACCCAGTACTTC	TRBV12-3/TRBV12-4	-	TRBJ2-5	-
CASSLRDRRDTF	TGTGCCAGCAGCTTAAGAGACAGAAGGGACACCTTC	TRBV11-2	-	TRBJ1-2	once
CASSDAGRRTDTQYF	TGTGCCAGTAGCGACGCGGGACGGAGAACAGATACGCAGTATTTT	TRBV19	-	TRBJ2-3	-
CASSVGGRVAGNTIYF	TGTGCCAGCAGCGTAGGGGGTAGGGTGGCTGGAAACACCATATATTTT	TRBV9	-	TRBJ1-3	-
CASSLGQGQYNEQFF	TGCGCCAGCAGCTTAGGACAGGGACAATACAATGAGCAGTTCTTC	TRBV5-1	TRBD1	TRBJ2-1	-
CASSPGGQPQHF	TGTGCCAGCTCACCAGGGGGGCAGCCCCAGCATTTT	TRBV18	-	TRBJ1-5	-
CASSLSNRNEAFF	TGTGCCAGCAGTCTGAGTAACAGGAATGAAGCTTTCTTT	TRBV12-3/TRBV12-4	-	TRBJ1-1	-
CASSPGRESGGYTF	TGTGCCAGCAGCCCGGGGAGGGAATCTGGCGGCTACACCTTC	TRBV9	-	TRBJ1-2	once
CASSKHGLNTEAFF	TGTGCCAGCAGTAAACACGGACTGAACACTGAAGCTTTCTTT	TRBV6-5	-	TRBJ1-1	-
CASSQALMNTEAFF	TGTGCCAGCAGCCAGGCCTTAATGAACACTGAAGCTTTCTTT	TRBV14	-	TRBJ1-1	-
CASSLYRGKGYGYTF	TGTGCCAGCAGCCTTTATCGGGGCAAGGGCTATGGCTACACCTTC	TRBV7-2	-	TRBJ1-2	once
CASSLRQGETQYF	TGCGCCAGCAGCTTGCGACAGGGCGAGACCCAGTACTTC	TRBV5-1	TRBD1	TRBJ2-5	-
CASSQGFSNEKLFF	TGTGCCAGCAGCCAGGGTTTTTCTAATGAAAAACTGTTTTTT	TRBV5-4	-	TRBJ1-4	-
CASNRQGDTEAFF	TGTGCCAGCAACCGACAGGGAGACACTGAAGCTTTCTTT	TRBV5-4	TRBD1	TRBJ1-1	-
CSASQAGEQFF	TGCAGTGCTAGTCAGGCCGGTGAGCAGTTCTTC	TRBV20-1	-	TRBJ2-1	-
CASSEGSENTEAFF	TGTGCCAGCAGTGAAGGGTCGGAGAACACTGAAGCTTTCTTT	TRBV6-1	-	TRBJ1-1	-
CASSFSYRETEAFF	TGTGCCAGCAGTTTCTCCTACAGGGAAACTGAAGCTTTCTTT	TRBV2	-	TRBJ1-1	-
CASSELLAGIWEQYF	TGTGCCAGCAGTGAACTACTAGCGGGTATTTGGGAGCAGTACTTC	TRBV25-1	TRBD2	TRBJ2-7	-
CASSKGDSNTGELFF	TGCGCCAGCAGCAAGGGGGACTCCAACACCGGGGAGCTGTTTTTT	TRBV5-1	-	TRBJ2-2	-
CASTVIDDDRTRNYGYTF	TGTGCCAGCACCGTAATCGATGACGATCGCACCCGTAACTATGGCTACACCTTC	TRBV13	-	TRBJ1-2	-
CASLTGAGYEQYF	TGCGCCAGCTTAACAGGGGCCGGGTACGAGCAGTACTTC	TRBV10-1	TRBD1	TRBJ2-7	-
CSVGQGGGYNEQFF	TGCAGCGTGGGACAGGGAGGCGGCTACAATGAGCAGTTCTTC	TRBV29-1	TRBD1	TRBJ2-1	-
CASLGPTDTQYF	TGTGCCAGTCTCGGGCCCACAGATACGCAGTATTTT	TRBV19	-	TRBJ2-3	-
CASSSTPKNTGELFF	TGTGCCAGCAGCTCCACACCGAAGAACACCGGGGAGCTGTTTTTT	TRBV7-3	-	TRBJ2-2	-
CASSSTGTLTQHF	TGTGCCAGCAGTTCGACAGGGACCCTAACCCAGCATTTT	TRBV28	TRBD1	TRBJ1-5	few
CASSLSRGPTEAFF	TGCGCCAGCAGCCTTTCCCGGGGGCCCACTGAAGCTTTCTTT	TRBV5-1	-	TRBJ1-1	-
CASRLGTGSYNEQFF	TGTGCCAGCAGATTAGGGACAGGCAGCTACAATGAGCAGTTCTTC	TRBV7-9	TRBD1	TRBJ2-1	-